This T cell receptor beta chain stems from a study of radiation and T cells in renal cell carcinoma. Comments on this clone: The antigen remains unidentified.

Findings and limits, study-wide: In blood, top tumor clones expanded by 2 weeks, shrinking by 4. No pretreatment tumor biopsies were available for baseline clonotypes.

Time point specified: blood 2 weeks post-SBRT. Documented treatment: 15 Gy SBRT to primary tumor, nephrectomy 4 weeks later. After SBRT, blood was collected at 2 and 4 weeks, plus baseline. With 7 bases clipped from V and 8 bases from J, the junction kept 14 bases outside the gene matches. Looked up from germline, CDR1 is LNHDA and CDR2 is SQIVND (reference sequence). The CDR3 has 16 amino acids. The method was immunoSEQ multiplex PCR; TCRdb's version includes in-frame clones alone and lacks a portion of them. The sample lists over 60,000 clones; around 86% were seen once. Sequenced here: blood, sampled from a patient whose treatment included radiotherapy and nephrectomy. The chain is built from TRBV19 and TRBJ1-6; 7 bases are a match to TRBD1. This receptor was identified in a woman in her forties or fifties with renal cell carcinoma. CDR3 amino acids: CASKETGTLGDSPLHF. Written as DNA, the CDR3 is TGTGCCAGTAAGGAGACAGGGACCCTTGGTGATTCACCCCTCCACTTT. Full variable domain (rest looked up from reference TRBV19 and TRBJ1-6): DGGITQSPKYLFRKEGQNVTLSCEQNLNHDAMYWYRQDPGQGLRLIYYSQIVNDFQKGDIAEGYSVSREKKESFPLTVTSAQKNPTAFYLCASKETGTLGDSPLHFGNGTRLTVT.